The present T cell receptor beta chain was sequenced within a study of STAT3 mutations in large granular lymphocyte leukemia. From germline, CDR1 is SQVTM and CDR2 ANQGSEA. The ends were cut back, 6 bases at V and 5 bases at J, with 25 bases in the middle. CDR3 length equals 16 residues. Average productive template count per sample was around 43,000. The table came from immunoSEQ multiplex PCR; TCRdb's copy has only in-frame clones and leaves some out. Here the sample spans approximately 30,000 clones, about three quarters being singletons. Whole-study results and caveats: Some patients had persisting codominant clonotypes that could mask small clones. Every T-cell large granular lymphocyte leukemia patient had at least one immunodominant TCR beta clonotype. TCR clonotype switching after therapy occurred in about 35% of the 18 patients.

This clone appeared a single time. Its antigen is not identified. The receptor was derived from a woman aged 45-59 years with T-cell large granular lymphocyte leukemia. Some clones in this sample may be carry-over from other donors' samples. Sequencing was carried out using peripheral blood mononuclear cells. The gene calls are TRBV29-1 and TRBJ2-5; the D gene could be TRBD1 or TRBD2 (7 bases each). The CDR3 region has the DNA TGCAGCGTGCCAGGGGGGGGCCAGGGGTTGAGGGAGACCCAGTACTTC. Its protein is CSVPGGGQGLRETQYF.